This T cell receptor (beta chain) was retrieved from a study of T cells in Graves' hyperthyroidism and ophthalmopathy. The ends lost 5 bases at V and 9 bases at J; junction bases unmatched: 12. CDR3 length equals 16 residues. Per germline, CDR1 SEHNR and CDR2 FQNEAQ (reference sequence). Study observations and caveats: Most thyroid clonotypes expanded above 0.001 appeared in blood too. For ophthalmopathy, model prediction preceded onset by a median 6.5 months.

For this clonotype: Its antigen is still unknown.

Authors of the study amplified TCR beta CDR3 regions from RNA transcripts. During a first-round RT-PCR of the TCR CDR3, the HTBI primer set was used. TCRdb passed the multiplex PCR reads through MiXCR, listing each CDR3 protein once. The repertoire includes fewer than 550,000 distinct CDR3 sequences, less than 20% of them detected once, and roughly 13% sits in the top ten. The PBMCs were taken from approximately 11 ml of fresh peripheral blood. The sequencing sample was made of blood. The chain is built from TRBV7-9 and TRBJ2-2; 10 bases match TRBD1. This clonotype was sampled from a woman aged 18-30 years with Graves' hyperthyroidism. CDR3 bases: TGTGCCAGCAGCCACCCACGGACAGGGGGTGACTGGGAGCTGTTTTTT. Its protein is CASSHPRTGGDWELFF.